This TCR beta chain was observed in a study of identical twins. Overall study findings and caveats: Clonotypes of the beta chain that were abundant in cord blood carried fewer insertions (memory repertoires showed none). Conclusions were drawn cross-sectionally by statistical analysis, without following the same donors.

This CDR3 spans 12 amino acids. V lost 2 bases and J lost 10, with 10 bases in between. CDR1 is SGHRS, CDR2 YFSETQ, per germline. In the case of this clonotype: The target antigen is unknown.

TCRdb passed the 5' RACE reads through MiXCR, listing each CDR3 protein once. The repertoire holds 450,000 or so distinct CDR3 sequences, with approximately 17% as singletons. Sequencing input: naive T cells sorted from blood. The chain has TRBV5-1 and TRBJ2-1; no clear D gene. The sequence came from a man in his forties or fifties in good health. The CDR3 bases are TGCGCCAGCAGCTTAGTTCACCTCGAGCAGTTCTTC. Its protein is CASSLVHLEQFF. Complete variable domain (other parts from reference TRBV5-1 and TRBJ2-1): KAGVTQTPRYLIKTRGQQVTLSCSPISGHRSVSWYQQTPGQGLQFLFEYFSETQRNKGNFPGRFSGRQFSNSRSEMNVSTLELGDSALYLCASSLVHLEQFFGPGTRLTVL.